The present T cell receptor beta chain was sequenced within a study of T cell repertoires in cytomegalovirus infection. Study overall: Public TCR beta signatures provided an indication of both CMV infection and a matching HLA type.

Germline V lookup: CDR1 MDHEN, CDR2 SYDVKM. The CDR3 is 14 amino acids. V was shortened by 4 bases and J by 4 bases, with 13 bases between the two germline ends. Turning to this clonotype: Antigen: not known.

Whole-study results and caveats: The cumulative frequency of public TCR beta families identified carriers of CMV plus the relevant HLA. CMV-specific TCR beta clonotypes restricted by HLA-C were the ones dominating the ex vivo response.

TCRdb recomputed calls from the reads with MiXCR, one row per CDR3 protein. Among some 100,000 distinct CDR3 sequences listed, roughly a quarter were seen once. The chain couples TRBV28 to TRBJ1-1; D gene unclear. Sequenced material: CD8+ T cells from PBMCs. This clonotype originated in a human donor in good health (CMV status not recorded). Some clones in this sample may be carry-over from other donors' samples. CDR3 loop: CASSSPGPPTEAFF. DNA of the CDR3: TGTGCCAGCAGTTCCCCAGGTCCCCCCACTGAAGCTTTCTTT.